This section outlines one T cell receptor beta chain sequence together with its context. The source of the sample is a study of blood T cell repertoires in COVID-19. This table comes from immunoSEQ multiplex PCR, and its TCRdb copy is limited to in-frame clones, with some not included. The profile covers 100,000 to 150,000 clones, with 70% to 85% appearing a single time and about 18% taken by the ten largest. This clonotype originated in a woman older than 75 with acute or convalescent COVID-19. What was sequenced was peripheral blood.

The CDR3 sequence is CASSTLERGGHETQYF. The CDR3 DNA is TGTGCCAGCAGCACCCTTGAGCGGGGGGGCCACGAGACCCAGTACTTC. The V and J genes are TRBV7-6 and TRBJ2-5; 10 nucleotides match TRBD2. The CDR3 extends over 16 amino acids. CDR1 and CDR2 from the germline V gene are SGHVS and FNYEAQ. After removal of 5 bases from V and 5 bases from J, the junction contained 11 bases not matched to a gene.